This T cell receptor (beta chain) was sequenced in a study of blood T cell repertoires in COVID-19. Study overall: COVID-19 samples, acute and convalescent, were from the United States, Italy and Spain. T cells, B-cell-depleted T cells, or PBMCs provided the cDNA or gDNA that served as material.

Trimming took 10 bases from V and 7 from J; bases not matched to a gene: 18. Germline lookup yields CDR1 LNHDA and CDR2 SQIVND (reference sequence). This CDR3 contains 16 residues. This clone was seen just once. Original analysis: Quantification of nucleated cells was approximated via reference gene primer amplification. Here immunoSEQ multiplex PCR was the method, and the copy in TCRdb shows in-frame clones only, minus some. V, J and clone size reflect that table, while D and trimming were determined from the DNA. Of about 98,000 clones in the sample, more than 65% are singletons; the top ten hold about 10%.

Input material: peripheral blood. The source of this sequence is a woman of 80 years or more with acute or convalescent COVID-19. The chain couples TRBV19 to TRBJ2-1; 8 bases map to TRBD1. The CDR3 protein is CATREWGRGLTNEQFF. The CDR3 DNA reads TGTGCCACCCGGGAGTGGGGCAGGGGGCTAACTAATGAGCAGTTCTTC.